This T cell receptor (beta chain) was captured by sequencing in a study of identical twins. Of note for this clonotype: The antigen is undetermined.

Carrying unique molecular identifiers, the cDNA also gained a universal primer site through template switching. One entry per CDR3 protein, called by TCRdb with MiXCR from the 5' RACE reads. The sample contains 1,800,000 or so distinct CDR3 sequences, about 32% of which appear only once. CDR1 and CDR2 from the germline V gene are LGHDT and YNNKEL (reference sequence). V was shortened by 0 bases and J by 4 bases, with 15 bases between the two germline ends. The CDR3 has 16 amino acids. Study-level points and caveats: The authors drew conclusions from cross-sectional statistical analysis rather than following the same donors. Invariant MAIT and iNKT cells could partly confound zero-insertion analyses.

This sequence originates from a newborn girl in good health. The sample taken for sequencing was cord blood. V gene TRBV3-1 combines with J gene TRBJ1-2, with D possibly being TRBD1 (5 bases). CDR3 protein: CASSQDTGHLSYGYTF. CDR3 in DNA: TGTGCCAGCAGCCAAGATACAGGACATCTCTCCTATGGCTACACCTTC.